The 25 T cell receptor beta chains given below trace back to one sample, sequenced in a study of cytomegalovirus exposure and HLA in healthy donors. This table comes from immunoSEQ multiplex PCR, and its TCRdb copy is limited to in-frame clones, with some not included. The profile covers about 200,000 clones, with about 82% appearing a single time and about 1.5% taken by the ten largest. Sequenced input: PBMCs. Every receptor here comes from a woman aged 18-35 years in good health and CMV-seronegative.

CDR3 residues: CASIGWGVGTQYF. CDR3 coding DNA: TGTGCCAGCATCGGGTGGGGGGTTGGTACGCAGTATTTT. V gene TRBV5-6 combines with J gene TRBJ2-3, with a tentative D call TRBD2 (6 bases). The germline V gene has CDR1 SGHDT and CDR2 YYEEEE. The CDR3 is 13 residues long. With 6 bases removed from V and 8 bases from J, the gap between germline ends came to 16 bases.

CDR3 bases: TGTGCCAGCATGACAGAGCAATATAGCAATCAGCCCCAGCATTTT. Its protein product is CASMTEQYSNQPQHF. V is TRBV6-5 and J is TRBJ1-5; possible D gene TRBD1, 5 bases. The CDR3 is 15 amino acids. Germline loops: CDR1 MNHEY, CDR2 SVGAGI. With 7 bases removed from V and 0 bases from J, the gap between germline ends came to 13 bases.

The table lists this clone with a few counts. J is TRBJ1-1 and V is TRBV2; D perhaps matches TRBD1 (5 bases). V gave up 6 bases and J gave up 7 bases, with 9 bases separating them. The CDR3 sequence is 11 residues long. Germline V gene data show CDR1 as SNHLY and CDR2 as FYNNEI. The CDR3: CASRRQREAFF. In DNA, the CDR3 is TGTGCCAGCAGGCGACAGCGTGAAGCTTTCTTT.

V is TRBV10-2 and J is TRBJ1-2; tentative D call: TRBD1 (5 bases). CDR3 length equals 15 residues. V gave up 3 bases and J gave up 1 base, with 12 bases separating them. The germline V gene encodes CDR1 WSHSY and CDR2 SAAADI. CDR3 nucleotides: TGCGCCAGCAGTGAACCCGCGACAGTTAACTATGGCTACACCTTC. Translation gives CASSEPATVNYGYTF.

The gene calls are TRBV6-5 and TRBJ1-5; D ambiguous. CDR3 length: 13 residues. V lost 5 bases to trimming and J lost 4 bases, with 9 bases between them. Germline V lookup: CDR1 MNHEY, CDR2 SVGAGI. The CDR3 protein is CASSRSGNQPQHF. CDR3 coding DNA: TGTGCCAGCAGTCGATCGGGAAATCAGCCCCAGCATTTT.

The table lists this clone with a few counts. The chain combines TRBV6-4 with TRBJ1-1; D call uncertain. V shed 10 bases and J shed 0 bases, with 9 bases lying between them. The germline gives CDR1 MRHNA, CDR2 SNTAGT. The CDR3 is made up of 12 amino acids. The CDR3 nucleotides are TGTGCCATCAGGCCGGTGAACACTGAAGCTTTCTTT. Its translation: CAIRPVNTEAFF.

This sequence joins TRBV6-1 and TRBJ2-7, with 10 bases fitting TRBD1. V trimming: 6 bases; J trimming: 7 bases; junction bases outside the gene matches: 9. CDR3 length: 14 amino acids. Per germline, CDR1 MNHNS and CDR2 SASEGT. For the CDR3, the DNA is TGTGCCAGCAGCGGCCGGGACAGGGGTCGTGAGCAGTACTTC. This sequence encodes CASSGRDRGREQYF.

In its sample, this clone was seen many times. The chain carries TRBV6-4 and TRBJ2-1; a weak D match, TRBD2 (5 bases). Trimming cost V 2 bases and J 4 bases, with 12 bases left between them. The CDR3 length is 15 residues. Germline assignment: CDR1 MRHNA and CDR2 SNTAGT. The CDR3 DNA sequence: TGTGCCAGCAGTGACGCTGCGGACTCATACAATGAGCAGTTCTTC. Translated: CASSDAADSYNEQFF.

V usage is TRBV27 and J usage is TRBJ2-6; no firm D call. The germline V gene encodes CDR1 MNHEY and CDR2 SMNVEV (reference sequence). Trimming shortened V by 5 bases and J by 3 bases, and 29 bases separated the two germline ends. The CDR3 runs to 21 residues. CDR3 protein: CASSPSPVGSRLSGGANVLTF. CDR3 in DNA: TGTGCCAGCAGTCCAAGCCCCGTGGGTAGCCGGCTGTCGGGTGGGGCCAACGTCCTGACTTTC.

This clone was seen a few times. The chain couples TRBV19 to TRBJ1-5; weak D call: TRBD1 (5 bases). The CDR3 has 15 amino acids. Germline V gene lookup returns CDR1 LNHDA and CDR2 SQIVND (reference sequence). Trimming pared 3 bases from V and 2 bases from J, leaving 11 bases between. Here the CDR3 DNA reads TGTGCCAGTAGTATGGGCAGGGCAGGCAATCAGCCCCAGCATTTT. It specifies CASSMGRAGNQPQHF.

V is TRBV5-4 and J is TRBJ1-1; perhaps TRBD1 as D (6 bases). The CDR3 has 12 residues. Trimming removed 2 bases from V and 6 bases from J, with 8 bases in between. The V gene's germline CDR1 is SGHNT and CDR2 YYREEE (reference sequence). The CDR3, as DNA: TGTGCCAGCAGCTTACAGGGAGCTGAAGCTTTCTTT. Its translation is CASSLQGAEAFF.

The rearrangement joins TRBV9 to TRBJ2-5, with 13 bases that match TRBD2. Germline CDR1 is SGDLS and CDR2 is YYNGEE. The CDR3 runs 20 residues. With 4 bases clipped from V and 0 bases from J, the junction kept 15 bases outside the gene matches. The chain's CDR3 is CASSSSGTSGAPVYQETQYF. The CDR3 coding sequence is TGTGCCAGCAGCTCTTCCGGGACTAGCGGGGCACCTGTCTACCAAGAGACCCAGTACTTC.

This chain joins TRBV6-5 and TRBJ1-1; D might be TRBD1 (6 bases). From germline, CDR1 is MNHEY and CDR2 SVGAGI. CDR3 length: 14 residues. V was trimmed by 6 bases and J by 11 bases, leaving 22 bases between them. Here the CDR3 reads CASSQDGGAISAFF. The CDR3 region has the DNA TGTGCCAGCAGCCAAGATGGGGGGGCCATATCGGCTTTCTTT.

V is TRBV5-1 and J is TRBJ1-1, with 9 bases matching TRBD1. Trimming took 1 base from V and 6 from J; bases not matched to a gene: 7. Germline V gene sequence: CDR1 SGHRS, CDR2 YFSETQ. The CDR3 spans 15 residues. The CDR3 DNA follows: TGCGCCAGCAGCTTGTCTCGACAGGGGGGCGCTGAAGCTTTCTTT. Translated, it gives CASSLSRQGGAEAFF.

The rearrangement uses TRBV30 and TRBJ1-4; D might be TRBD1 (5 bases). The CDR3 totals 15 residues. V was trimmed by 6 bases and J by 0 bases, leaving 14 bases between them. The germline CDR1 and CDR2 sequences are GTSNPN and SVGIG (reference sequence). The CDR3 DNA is TGTGCCTGCCCCCGGGGGGGGGCAACTAATGAAAAACTGTTTTTT. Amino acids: CACPRGGATNEKLFF.

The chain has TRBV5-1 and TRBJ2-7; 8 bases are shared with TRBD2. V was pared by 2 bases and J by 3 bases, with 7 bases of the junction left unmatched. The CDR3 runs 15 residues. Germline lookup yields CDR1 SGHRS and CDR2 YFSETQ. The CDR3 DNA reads TGCGCCAGCAGCTTCGGGGGGGCCCCGCTCTACGAGCAGTACTTC. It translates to CASSFGGAPLYEQYF.

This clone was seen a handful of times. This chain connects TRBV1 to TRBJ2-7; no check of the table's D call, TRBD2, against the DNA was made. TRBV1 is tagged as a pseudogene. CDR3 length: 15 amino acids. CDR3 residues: CTSSQEGTSGREQYF. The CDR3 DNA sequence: TGCACCAGCAGCCAAGAAGGGACTAGCGGTCGCGAGCAGTACTTC.

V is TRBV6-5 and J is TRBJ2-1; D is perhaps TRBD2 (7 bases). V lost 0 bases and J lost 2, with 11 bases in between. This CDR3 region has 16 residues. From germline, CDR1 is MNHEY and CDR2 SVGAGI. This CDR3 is CASSYSKGGAYNEQFF. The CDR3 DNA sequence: TGTGCCAGCAGTTACTCGAAAGGGGGGGCCTACAATGAGCAGTTCTTC.

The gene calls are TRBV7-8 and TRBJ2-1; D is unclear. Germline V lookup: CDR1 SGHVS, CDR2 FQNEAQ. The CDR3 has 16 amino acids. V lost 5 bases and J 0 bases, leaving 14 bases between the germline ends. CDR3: CASSHLPESSYNEQFF. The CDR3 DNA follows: TGTGCCAGCAGCCACCTCCCCGAGAGCTCCTACAATGAGCAGTTCTTC.

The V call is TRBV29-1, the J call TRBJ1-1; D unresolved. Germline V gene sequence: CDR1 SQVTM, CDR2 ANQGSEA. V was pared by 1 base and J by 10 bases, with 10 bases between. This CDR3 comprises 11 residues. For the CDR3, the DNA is TGCAGCGTTGAAGGGGCTGATGGAGCTTTCTTT. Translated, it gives CSVEGADGAFF.

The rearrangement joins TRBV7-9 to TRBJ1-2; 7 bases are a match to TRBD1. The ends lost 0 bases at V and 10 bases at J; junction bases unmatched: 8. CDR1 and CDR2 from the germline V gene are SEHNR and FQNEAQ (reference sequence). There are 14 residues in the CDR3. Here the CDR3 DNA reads TGTGCCAGCAGCTTAGCCCAGGGGGTAGCTGACTACACCTTC. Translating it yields CASSLAQGVADYTF.

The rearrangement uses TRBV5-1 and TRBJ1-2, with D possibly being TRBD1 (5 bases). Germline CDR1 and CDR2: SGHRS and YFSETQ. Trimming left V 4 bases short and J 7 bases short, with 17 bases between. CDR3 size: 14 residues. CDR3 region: CASSPDQGRAGYTF. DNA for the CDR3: TGCGCCAGCAGCCCCGATCAGGGTAGGGCTGGCTACACCTTC.

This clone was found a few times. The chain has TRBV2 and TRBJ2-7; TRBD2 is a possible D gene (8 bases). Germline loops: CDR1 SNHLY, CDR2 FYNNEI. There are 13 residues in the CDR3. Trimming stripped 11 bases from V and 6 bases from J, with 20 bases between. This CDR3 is CAGGYRGLGEQYF. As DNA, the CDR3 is TGTGCCGGTGGATACAGGGGACTAGGCGAGCAGTACTTC.

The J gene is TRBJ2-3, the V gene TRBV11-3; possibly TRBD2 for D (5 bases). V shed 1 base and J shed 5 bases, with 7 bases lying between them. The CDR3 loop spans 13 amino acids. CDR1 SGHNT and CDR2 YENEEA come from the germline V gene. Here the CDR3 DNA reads TGTGCCAGCAGCTTAGCGACTAAAGATACGCAGTATTTT. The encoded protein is CASSLATKDTQYF.

CDR3 loop: CAIRPGQGATEAFF. DNA of the CDR3: TGTGCCATCAGGCCGGGACAGGGGGCCACTGAAGCTTTCTTT. The chain combines TRBV10-3 with TRBJ1-1, with 12 bases lining up with TRBD1. The V and J ends lost 6 bases and 4 bases, in that order; junction bases with no gene match: 3. This CDR3 is 14 amino acids long. CDR1 ENHRY and CDR2 SYGVKD come from the germline V gene.